The 14 T cell receptor beta chains below come from one sample, sequenced in a study of technical replicates of blood from a handful of donors. The table came from immunoSEQ multiplex PCR; TCRdb's copy has only in-frame clones and leaves some out. Of some 93,000 clones listed, about 95% are singletons. The sequenced sample was T cells isolated from PBMCs. The receptors shown here come from a human donor in good health.

This clone came up once. This chain joins TRBV4-1 and TRBJ2-3; 10 bases line up with TRBD2. The ends lost 0 bases at V and 1 base at J; junction bases unmatched: 13. This CDR3 has 20 residues. Germline values: CDR1 MGHRA, CDR2 YSYEKL. The CDR3 DNA follows: TGCGCCAGCAGCCAAGAGAAGGGACTAGCGCACCTTCCTGGCACAGATACGCAGTATTTT. It encodes CASSQEKGLAHLPGTDTQYF.

The chain couples TRBV4-1 to TRBJ1-1; the D is unclear. The V end was cut by 8 bases, the J end by 2 bases, with 12 bases between. This CDR3 is built from 13 residues. Looked up from germline, CDR1 is MGHRA and CDR2 is YSYEKL. CDR3 amino acids: CASQRVVNTEAFF. CDR3 sequence (DNA): TGCGCCAGCCAGCGGGTGGTTAACACTGAAGCTTTCTTT.

The chain couples TRBV6-1 to TRBJ2-3, with 8 bases lining up with TRBD1. The germline V gene encodes CDR1 MNHNS and CDR2 SASEGT. The CDR3 runs to 17 residues. With V trimmed by 3 bases and J by 7 bases, 15 bases remained unmatched. As DNA, the CDR3 is TGTGCCAGCAGTGACCCCCAGGTGGCAGGGGGCGCGTATACGCAGTATTTT. Translation gives CASSDPQVAGGAYTQYF.

The V gene is TRBV5-1, the J gene TRBJ1-3; no clear D. The CDR3 consists of 16 residues. V lost 0 bases, J lost 0 bases, and 10 bases lay in between. Germline V lookup: CDR1 SGHRS, CDR2 YFSETQ. CDR3 in DNA: TGCGCCAGCAGCTTGGATGGTAGCTTCTCTGGAAACACCATATATTTT. It is translated as CASSLDGSFSGNTIYF.

The DNA for the CDR3 is TGTGCCAGCAGCTTAGGACAGGGCAGTAGTACTAATGAAAAACTGTTTTTT. It yields the protein CASSLGQGSSTNEKLFF. The rearrangement joins TRBV7-9 to TRBJ1-4, with 7 bases matching TRBD1. This CDR3 has 17 residues. Germline assignment: CDR1 SEHNR and CDR2 FQNEAQ (reference sequence). After removal of 1 base from V and 2 bases from J, the junction contained 7 bases not matched to a gene.

This chain links TRBV5-4 with TRBJ1-1; 8 bases are shared with TRBD1. This CDR3 contains 13 residues. V shed 0 bases, J shed 6 bases, and the junction held 1 base outside the gene matches. The V gene's germline CDR1 is SGHNT and CDR2 YYREEE (reference sequence). CDR3 region: CASSLGTGSEAFF. The CDR3 coding sequence is TGTGCCAGCAGCTTGGGGACAGGGTCTGAAGCTTTCTTT.

The genes are TRBV9 and TRBJ1-1; 9 bases are shared with TRBD1. Losses at the gene ends were 5 bases for V and 7 bases for J; bases not matched to a gene: 6. The CDR3 is made up of 13 amino acids. Germline CDR1 is SGDLS and CDR2 is YYNGEE. Here the CDR3 reads CASREQGAGEAFF. Here the CDR3 DNA reads TGTGCCAGCAGGGAACAGGGGGCGGGTGAAGCTTTCTTT.

There are a few counts of this clone. The V call is TRBV5-1, the J call TRBJ1-1; the D is unclear. With 4 bases removed from V and 5 bases from J, the gap between germline ends came to 9 bases. The germline V gene has CDR1 SGHRS and CDR2 YFSETQ. This CDR3 has 12 amino acids. The CDR3 DNA sequence: TGCGCCAGCAGCCTAAGCCGTACTGAAGCTTTCTTT. Its translation: CASSLSRTEAFF.

Written as DNA, the CDR3 is TGTGCCAGCAGTTTTGACAGGGGGGGGCCCCAGCATTTT. Its protein is CASSFDRGGPQHF. This chain uses TRBV27 with TRBJ1-5, with TRBD1 identical over 9 bases. This CDR3 spans 13 amino acids. The V gene's germline CDR1 is MNHEY and CDR2 SMNVEV (reference sequence). The J segment lost 9 bases and the V segment lost 3 bases, leaving 3 bases of the junction unmatched.

V is TRBV19 and J is TRBJ1-1; D might be TRBD1 (5 bases). V lost 5 bases, J lost 4 bases, and 14 bases lay in between. The length of the CDR3 is 14 residues. The V gene's germline CDR1 is LNHDA and CDR2 SQIVND (reference sequence). The CDR3 protein is CASSPGGSGTEAFF. CDR3 nucleotides: TGTGCCAGTAGTCCGGGGGGGTCGGGCACTGAAGCTTTCTTT.

The V gene is TRBV18, the J gene TRBJ1-5; TRBD1 matches at 8 bases. The CDR3 spans 16 residues. The V segment lost 3 bases and the J segment 7 bases; nucleotides outside the gene matches: 11. Germline CDR1 KGHSH, CDR2 LQKENI. The CDR3 sequence: CASSPPGQGGGQPQHF. The CDR3 nucleotides read TGTGCCAGCTCACCTCCAGGACAGGGTGGGGGCCAGCCCCAGCATTTT.

V and J are TRBV28 and TRBJ2-1; D possibly corresponds to TRBD2 (6 bases). Trimming removed 2 bases from V and 6 bases from J, with 11 bases in between. The CDR3 extends over 14 amino acids. Germline V lookup: CDR1 MDHEN, CDR2 SYDVKM. In DNA, the CDR3 is TGTGCCAGCAGTTTAGGGGGACTTGCCAATGAGCAGTTCTTC. Protein product: CASSLGGLANEQFF.

The J gene is TRBJ2-7, the V gene TRBV6-5; maybe TRBD2 (6 bases). Germline CDR1 reads MNHEY; CDR2 reads SVGAGI. The V end lost 0 bases, the J end lost 0 bases, and 9 bases lay between the germline ends. CDR3 length: 15 residues. The CDR3, as DNA: TGTGCCAGCAGTTACTCGGGACTGTCCTCCTACGAGCAGTACTTC. Its translation: CASSYSGLSSYEQYF.

V usage is TRBV5-4 and J usage is TRBJ1-1, with 9 bases fitting TRBD1. The V and J ends lost 3 bases and 9 bases, in that order; junction bases with no gene match: 9. The CDR3 is 14 residues long. From germline, CDR1 is SGHNT and CDR2 YYREEE (reference sequence). This chain's CDR3 is CASSYGTGSGKAFF. The DNA for the CDR3 is TGTGCCAGCAGCTATGGGACAGGGTCGGGAAAAGCTTTCTTT.